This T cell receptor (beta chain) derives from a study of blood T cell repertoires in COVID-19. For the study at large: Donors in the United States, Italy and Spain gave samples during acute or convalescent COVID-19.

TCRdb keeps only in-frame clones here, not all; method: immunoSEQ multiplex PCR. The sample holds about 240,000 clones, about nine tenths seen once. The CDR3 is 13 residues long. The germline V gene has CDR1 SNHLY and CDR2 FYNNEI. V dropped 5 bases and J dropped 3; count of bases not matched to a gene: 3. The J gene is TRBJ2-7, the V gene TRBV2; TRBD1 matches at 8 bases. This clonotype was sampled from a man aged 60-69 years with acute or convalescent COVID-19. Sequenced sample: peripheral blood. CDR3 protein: CASSTGTGYEQYF. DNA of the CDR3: TGTGCCAGCAGTACCGGGACAGGCTACGAGCAGTACTTC. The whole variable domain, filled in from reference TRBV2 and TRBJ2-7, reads EPEVTQTPSHQVTQMGQEVILRCVPISNHLYFYWYRQILGQKVEFLVSFYNNEISEKSEIFDDQFSVERPDGSNFTLKIRSTKLEDSAMYFCASSTGTGYEQYFGPGTRLTVT.